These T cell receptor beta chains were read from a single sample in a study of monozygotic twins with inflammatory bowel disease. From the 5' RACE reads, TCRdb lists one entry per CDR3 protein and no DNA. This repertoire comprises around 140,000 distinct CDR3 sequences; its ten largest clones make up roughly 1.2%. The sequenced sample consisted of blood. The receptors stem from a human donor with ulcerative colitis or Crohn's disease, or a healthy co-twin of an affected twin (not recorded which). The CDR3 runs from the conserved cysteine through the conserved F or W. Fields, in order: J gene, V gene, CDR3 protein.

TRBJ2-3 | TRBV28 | CASSWGTIDTDTQYF
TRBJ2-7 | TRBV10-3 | CATGQNDYEQYF
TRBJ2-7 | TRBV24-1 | CATSDFTTGSHEQYF
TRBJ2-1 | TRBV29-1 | CSAPGQTDNEQFF
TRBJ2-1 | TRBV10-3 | CVISPVVGESEQFF
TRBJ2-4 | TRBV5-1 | CASSPGLAKNIQYF
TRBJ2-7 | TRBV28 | CASSPPPPYEQYF
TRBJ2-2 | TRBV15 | CATSSEGVERGKYPNTGELFF
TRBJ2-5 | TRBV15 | CATSIRQYQETQYF
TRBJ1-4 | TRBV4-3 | CASSHTGTQTKLFF
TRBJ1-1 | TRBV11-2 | CASSSLMTNTEAFF